This TCR beta chain is drawn from a study of shared clonotypes between healthy human individuals. Across the study: CD8 memory received one plate per donor, CD8 naive two, CD4 memory three and CD4 naive three.

Here immunoSEQ multiplex PCR was the method, and the copy in TCRdb shows in-frame clones only, minus some. The sample includes some 630,000 clones, approximately 96% of them seen just once. Details on this clone: A read error may explain this, as a much larger clone is one base away.

CD8 cells regarded as naive lacked CD45RO, were positively chosen for CCR7, and omitted terminally differentiated effector memory CD45RA+ cells. CDR1 PRHDT and CDR2 FYEKMQ come from the germline V gene (reference sequence). V lost 1 base and J 1 base, leaving 1 base between the germline ends. The CDR3 consists of 12 residues. The source is a woman in her 30s in good health. The chain combines TRBV13 with TRBJ1-1; D is unresolved. Sequenced: naive CD8+ T cells sorted from blood. For the CDR3, the DNA is TGTGCCAGCAGCTTAGAGAACACTGAAGCTTTCTTT. This sequence encodes CASSLENTEAFF.